The 2 T cell receptor beta chains in this list originate from one sample, sequenced in a study of spatial heterogeneity in lung cancer. TCRdb re-analysed the 5' RACE reads in MiXCR, keeping a single row per CDR3 protein. The sample holds more than 60,000 distinct CDR3 sequences, around 7.3% seen once. The time point denotes: sample taken at primary tumor resection. The starting material was PBMCs, obtained at surgery. The receptors were sampled from a male donor with early-stage non-small cell lung cancer.

The V and J genes are TRBV28 and TRBJ1-1; no firm D call. Germline V gives CDR1 MDHEN, CDR2 SYDVKM. V was cut by 1 base and J by 5 bases, with 8 bases left in between. The CDR3 spans 13 residues. The CDR3 sequence: CASSLFGRTEAFF. The CDR3 DNA reads TGTGCCAGCAGTTTATTTGGACGGACTGAAGCTTTCTTT. The full variable domain, in which reference TRBV28 and TRBJ1-1 provide the parts outside the CDR3, is DVKVTQSSRYLVKRTGEKVFLECVQDMDHENMFWYRQDPGLGLRLIYFSYDVKMKEKGDIPEGYSVSREKKERFSLILESASTNQTSMYLCASSLFGRTEAFFGQGTRLTVV.

The table lists this clonotype with many counts. The V call is TRBV6-5, the J call TRBJ1-3; no firm D call. In germline, CDR1 is MNHEY, CDR2 SVGAGI. V gave up 2 bases and J gave up 2 bases, with 10 bases separating them. The CDR3 runs to 15 residues. The CDR3 sequence is CASSYELIPGNTIYF. The CDR3 nucleotides are TGTGCCAGCAGTTACGAGCTCATCCCTGGAAACACCATATATTTT.